These T cell receptor beta chains were read from a single sample in a study of long-term antiretroviral therapy in people with HIV. TCRdb's table, derived via immunoSEQ multiplex PCR, lists solely in-frame clones and lacks some. The sample has fewer than 40,000 clones; roughly 77% are singletons. Sequences were derived from unsorted PBMCs, sampled 1.9 years after starting antiretroviral therapy. The receptors were sampled from a man in his late teens or twenties with HIV. The CDR3 runs from the conserved cysteine through the conserved F or W. A D gene is named only where the DNA matches it firmly. The size of a clone is reported for some rows only, either as once, few or many, or as a class for expanded clones.

>.|TRBV7-9|TRBJ1-3|.
CASSLRAGNTIYF
TGTGCCAGCAGCTTAAGGGCTGGAAACACCATATATTTT
>.|TRBV5-1|TRBJ2-2|TRBD1
CASRDDRGGSGELFF
TGCGCCAGCAGGGACGACAGGGGGGGTTCCGGGGAGCTGTTTTTT
>.|TRBV19|TRBJ1-1|.
CASSIEGTGSNTEAFF
TGTGCCAGTAGTATAGAAGGGACGGGATCGAACACTGAAGCTTTCTTT
>.|TRBV25-1|TRBJ1-1|.
CASSEARKTNTEAFF
TGTGCCAGCAGTGAGGCGCGAAAAACAAACACTGAAGCTTTCTTT
>few|TRBV18|TRBJ1-5|TRBD1
CASSPGGTGGYQPQHF
TGTGCCAGCTCACCGGGGGGGACAGGGGGTTATCAGCCCCAGCATTTT
>.|TRBV7-9|TRBJ1-1|.
CASSPQPEGILMNTEAFF
TGTGCCAGCAGCCCCCAACCGGAGGGGATCCTGATGAACACTGAAGCTTTCTTT
>.|TRBV2|TRBJ2-7|.
CASSERGVQRIQYEQYF
TGTGCCAGCAGTGAGAGGGGAGTCCAGCGCATCCAATACGAGCAGTACTTC
>.|TRBV6-6|TRBJ2-2|.
CASRADNYVGELFF
TGTGCCAGCAGGGCGGACAACTATGTCGGGGAGCTGTTTTTT
>.|TRBV27|TRBJ1-5|TRBD1
CASSPGGGQPQHF
TGTGCCAGCAGTCCAGGGGGCGGTCAGCCCCAGCATTTT
>few|TRBV30|TRBJ2-6|.
CAWSHAGSFSGANVLTF
TGTGCCTGGAGTCACGCAGGGAGCTTTTCTGGGGCCAACGTCCTGACTTTC
>.|TRBV10-3|TRBJ1-1|.
CAIRKPMNTEAFF
TGTGCCATCAGGAAACCGATGAACACTGAAGCTTTCTTT
>.|TRBV5-4|TRBJ2-2|.
CASSFSATGELFF
TGTGCCAGCAGCTTTTCTGCGACCGGGGAGCTGTTTTTT
>.|TRBV7-8|TRBJ1-1|.
CASSPAATLNTEAFF
TGTGCCAGCAGCCCCGCTGCCACCTTAAACACTGAAGCTTTCTTT
>.|TRBV5-4|TRBJ1-4|.
CASSSSRGFSDEKLFF
TGTGCCAGCAGCTCTTCGAGGGGATTCTCCGATGAAAAACTGTTTTTT
>.|TRBV9|TRBJ2-3|.
CASSVQGTDTQYF
TGTGCCAGCAGCGTACAGGGAACAGATACGCAGTATTTT
>once|TRBV7-3|TRBJ2-3|TRBD1
CASSLMGQSTDTQYF
TGTGCCAGCAGCTTAATGGGACAGAGCACAGATACGCAGTATTTT
>.|TRBV5-1|TRBJ2-3|TRBD2
CASSRGLAGNTDTQYF
TGCGCCAGCAGTCGAGGACTAGCGGGGAACACAGATACGCAGTATTTT
>.|TRBV14|TRBJ2-2|TRBD2
CASSQDSRGVYTGELFF
TGTGCCAGCAGCCAAGATAGCCGGGGGGTCTACACCGGGGAGCTGTTTTTT
>.|TRBV11-2|TRBJ2-7|.
CASSLSTTYEQYF
TGTGCCAGCAGCTTATCAACTACCTACGAGCAGTACTTC
>.|TRBV6-1|TRBJ1-3|.
CASSGLAGSGNTIYF
TGTGCCAGCAGCGGGTTAGCAGGATCTGGAAACACCATATATTTT
>.|TRBV4-2|TRBJ1-2|.
CASSQDGSVGYTF
TGTGCCAGCAGCCAAGATGGGTCAGTTGGCTACACCTTC
>.|TRBV5-4|TRBJ2-1|TRBD1
CASSSYRDRHNEQFF
TGTGCCAGCAGCTCCTACCGGGACAGGCACAATGAGCAGTTCTTC
>.|TRBV2|TRBJ2-7|TRBD1
CASSASGQGSQYF
TGTGCCAGCAGCGCCTCAGGACAGGGCTCGCAGTACTTC
>.|TRBV27|TRBJ2-1|.
CASSWVQGVRAQFF
TGTGCCAGCAGTTGGGTTCAGGGAGTAAGAGCGCAGTTCTTC
>.|TRBV7-9|TRBJ2-2|.
CASSFRVLDTGELFF
TGTGCCAGCAGCTTCAGGGTCTTGGACACCGGGGAGCTGTTTTTT
>.|TRBV10-3|TRBJ2-5|TRBD2
CAIRAGGAHETQYF
TGTGCCATCAGGGCCGGGGGGGCTCATGAGACCCAGTACTTC
>.|TRBV27|TRBJ1-1|.
CASSSRMNTEAFF
TGTGCCAGCAGTTCTCGAATGAACACTGAAGCTTTCTTT
>once|TRBV6-1|TRBJ2-7|TRBD1
CASSEFRTGPPYEQYF
TGTGCCAGCAGTGAATTTCGGACAGGTCCCCCCTACGAGCAGTACTTC
>few|TRBV6-4|TRBJ2-2|TRBD2
CASSELAGQGTGELFF
TGTGCCAGCAGTGAACTAGCGGGGCAAGGGACCGGGGAGCTGTTTTTT
>.|TRBV7-9|TRBJ2-5|.
CASSAISWTEETQYF
TGTGCCAGCAGCGCGATCAGTTGGACAGAAGAGACCCAGTACTTC
>once|TRBV6-4|TRBJ2-1|TRBD1
CASSGRQGYNEQFF
TGTGCCAGCAGTGGCCGACAGGGCTACAATGAGCAGTTCTTC
>.|TRBV2|TRBJ2-1|.
CASNPLGQGYNEQFF
TGTGCCAGCAACCCCCTGGGGCAGGGCTACAATGAGCAGTTCTTC
>.|TRBV14|TRBJ1-1|.
CASSPMGARFTEAFF
TGTGCCAGCAGCCCTATGGGGGCTAGGTTCACTGAAGCTTTCTTT
>.|TRBV6-4|TRBJ2-1|.
CASSDSTENEQFF
TGTGCCAGCAGTGACTCGACGGAGAATGAGCAGTTCTTC
>.|TRBV6-6|TRBJ1-1|.
CASSTDKNTEAFF
TGTGCCAGCAGTACGGACAAGAACACTGAAGCTTTCTTT
>.|TRBV11-2|TRBJ2-4|TRBD1
CASSLVWTGKNIQYF
TGTGCCAGCAGCTTAGTTTGGACAGGAAAAAACATTCAGTACTTC
>.|TRBV6-5|TRBJ2-1|TRBD1
CATTGTGYNEQFF
TGTGCCACCACCGGGACAGGCTACAATGAGCAGTTCTTC
>.|TRBV28|TRBJ1-5|.
CASSPRLGPQHF
TGTGCCAGCAGTCCCCGACTTGGGCCCCAGCATTTT
>.|TRBV7-7|TRBJ2-6|TRBD2
CASSLGPSGGAAGANVLTF
TGTGCTAGCAGCTTAGGGCCCAGCGGGGGGGCGGCTGGGGCCAACGTCCTGACTTTC
>.|TRBV21-1|TRBJ1-2|.
CASSTRDRTFYGYTF
TGTGCCAGCAGCACCAGGGACAGAACCTTCTATGGCTACACCTTC
>.|TRBV6-1|TRBJ2-1|TRBD1
CASNRDSNNEQFF
TGTGCCAGCAACAGGGACAGCAACAATGAGCAGTTCTTC
>.|TRBV5-1|TRBJ2-3|.
CASSLAAGGFENTQYF
TGCGCCAGCAGCTTGGCGGCCGGGGGCTTTGAGAATACGCAGTATTTT